This T cell receptor beta chain appears in the sequencing data of a study of T cells in tuberculosis. Regarding time point: new active TB diagnosis, blood taken before or within 7 days of starting treatment. HIV-seronegative South African adults aged 18 years or older had newly diagnosed active tuberculosis. The method was immunoSEQ multiplex PCR; TCRdb's version includes in-frame clones alone and lacks a portion of them. The table records tens of thousands of clones, 85% to 95% of them present only once. Study findings and constraints: GEM motif frequencies gave 55% to 75% accuracy; the GMM repertoire gave roughly 90%. Smaller distances to GMM-specific TCRs suggested their expansion in active tuberculosis.

The germline gives CDR1 SGHRS, CDR2 YFSETQ. V gave up 7 bases and J gave up 4 bases; unmatched junction bases: 5. The CDR3 runs to 13 residues. A remark on this clone: The antigen remains unidentified.

The chain recombines TRBV5-1 with TRBJ2-3; 8 bases line up with TRBD1. This receptor was identified in an adult with tuberculosis. Source: PBMCs, taken at tuberculosis diagnosis. CDR3 in amino acids: CASRGQGADTQYF. Here the CDR3 DNA reads TGCGCCAGCCGAGGACAGGGCGCAGATACGCAGTATTTT.